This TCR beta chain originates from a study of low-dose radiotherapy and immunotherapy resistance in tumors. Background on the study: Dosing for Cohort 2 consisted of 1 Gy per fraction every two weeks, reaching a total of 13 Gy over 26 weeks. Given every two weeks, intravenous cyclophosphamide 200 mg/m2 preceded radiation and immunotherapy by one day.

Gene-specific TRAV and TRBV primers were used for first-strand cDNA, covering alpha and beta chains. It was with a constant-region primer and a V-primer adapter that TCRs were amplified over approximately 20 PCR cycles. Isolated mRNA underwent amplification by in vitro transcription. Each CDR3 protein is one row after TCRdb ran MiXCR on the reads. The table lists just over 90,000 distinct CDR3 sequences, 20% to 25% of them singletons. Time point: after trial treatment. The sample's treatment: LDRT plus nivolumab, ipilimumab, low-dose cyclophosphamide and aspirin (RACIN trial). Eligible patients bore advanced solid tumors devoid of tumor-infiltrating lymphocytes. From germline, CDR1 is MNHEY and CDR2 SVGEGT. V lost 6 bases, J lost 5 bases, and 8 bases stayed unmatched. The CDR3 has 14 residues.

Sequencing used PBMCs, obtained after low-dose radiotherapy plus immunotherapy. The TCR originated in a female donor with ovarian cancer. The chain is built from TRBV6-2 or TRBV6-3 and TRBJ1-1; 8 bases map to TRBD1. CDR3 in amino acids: CASRPTGGRTEAFF. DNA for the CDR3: TGTGCCAGCAGGCCTACAGGGGGAAGAACTGAAGCTTTCTTT.